The clone carrying this T cell receptor (beta chain) is a singleton in its sample. This record comes from a study of CD8 T cells in Susac syndrome. High-throughput TCR beta sequencing covered peripheral CD8+ and CD4+ T cells. Random hexamers served to reverse transcribe roughly 0.5 to 1 ug RNA. In TCRdb, the immunoSEQ multiplex PCR reads were re-called with MiXCR into one record per CDR3 protein. The repertoire holds 300,000 or so distinct CDR3 sequences, about 91% seen once, with about 0.063% in the top ten. CDR3 length: 14 amino acids. Germline assignment: CDR1 SGHTA and CDR2 FQGNSA. V was trimmed by 8 bases and J by 1 base, leaving 13 bases between them.

Sequencing input: CD4+ T cells from PBMCs. The chain couples TRBV7-2 to TRBJ2-3; tentatively, D is TRBD2 (6 bases). The TCR originated in a human donor with multiple sclerosis. This CDR3 reads CASGLWGGTDTQYF. The DNA for the CDR3 is TGTGCCAGCGGCCTCTGGGGGGGCACAGATACGCAGTATTTT.